This TCR beta chain was captured in a study of PD-1 blockade in mismatch repair-deficient tumors. About the study: Enrolled about 2012-2016, patients had progressing, pretreated mismatch repair-deficient cancers of around twelve types. Study results and limitations: Tumor-resident clones, often undetectable pretreatment in blood, expanded then contracted after pembrolizumab.

The CDR3 has 16 residues. V shed 0 bases, J shed 6 bases, and the junction held 9 bases outside the gene matches. CDR1 and CDR2 (germline): SGHRS, YFSETQ. Sequenced by immunoSEQ multiplex PCR; TCRdb stores in-frame clones only, minus some. The sample shows approximately 50,000 clones, roughly 75% of them seen only once. Mismatch repair deficiency was confirmed in all patients, by PCR or immunohistochemistry. A few pembrolizumab responders had their TCRs sequenced. As for this clone: The antigen is unknown.

This specimen was peripheral blood, taken 4 weeks after starting pembrolizumab. This sequence joins TRBV5-1 and TRBJ1-1; 9 nucleotides agree with TRBD1. This TCR came from an adult with mismatch repair-deficient cancer. CDR3 in DNA: TGCGCCAGCAGCTTGGGCGGGACAGGGATTTACGCTGAAGCTTTCTTT. This encodes CASSLGGTGIYAEAFF.